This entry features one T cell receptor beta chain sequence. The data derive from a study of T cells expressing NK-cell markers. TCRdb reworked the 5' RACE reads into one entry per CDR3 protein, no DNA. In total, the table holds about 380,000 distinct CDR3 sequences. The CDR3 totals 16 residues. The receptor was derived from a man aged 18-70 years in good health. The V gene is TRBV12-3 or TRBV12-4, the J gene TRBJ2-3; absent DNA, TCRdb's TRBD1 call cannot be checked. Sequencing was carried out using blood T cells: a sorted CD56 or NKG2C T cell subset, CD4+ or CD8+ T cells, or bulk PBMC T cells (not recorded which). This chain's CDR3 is CASRPVLGGIADTQYF.